Each of the 22 T cell receptor beta chains below was sequenced from the same sample in a study of CD8+ T cells in alopecia areata. cDNA prepared by RNA extraction and subsequent reverse transcription served as the template for sequencing. Method: immunoSEQ multiplex PCR; TCRdb's copy keeps in-frame clones and lacks some. Of 60,000 to 90,000 clones in the sample, around two thirds are singletons; the top ten hold about 25%. Treatment noted: oral pan-JAK inhibitor, 5-10 mg twice daily. The sample was CD8+ T cells sorted from blood, taken at week 24, from a patient treated with tofacitinib. Receptor source: a human donor with alopecia areata.

A few counts support this clone. This chain joins TRBV7-9 and TRBJ2-7, with D perhaps matching TRBD2 (6 bases). The CDR3 loop spans 14 amino acids. The V and J ends lost 5 bases and 5 bases respectively, with 16 bases between them. In germline, CDR1 is SEHNR, CDR2 FQNEAQ (reference sequence). The CDR3 DNA follows: TGTGCCAGCAGCGCCCTTATGGGGGGACACGAGCAGTACTTC. Translating it yields CASSALMGGHEQYF. Looking up the rest from reference TRBV7-9 and TRBJ2-7 gives the full variable domain: DTGVSQNPRHKITKRGQNVTFRCDPISEHNRLYWYRQTLGQGPEFLTYFQNEAQLEKSRLLSDRFSAERPKGSFSTLEIQRTEQGDSAMYLCASSALMGGHEQYFGPGTRLTVT.

The V gene is TRBV6-5, the J gene TRBJ1-2; unclear D gene. V lost 6 bases, J lost 2 bases, and 13 bases lay in between. Looked up from germline, CDR1 is MNHEY and CDR2 is SVGAGI. This CDR3 is built from 14 residues. CDR3: CASSPGRANYGYTF. CDR3 nucleotide sequence: TGTGCCAGCAGCCCCGGACGTGCGAACTATGGCTACACCTTC.

This clone was seen just once. This sequence joins TRBV4-3 and TRBJ2-3; D unresolved. The CDR3 is 14 residues long. From germline, CDR1 is LGHNA and CDR2 YSLEER. V was shortened by 0 bases and J by 4 bases, with 8 bases between the two germline ends. CDR3 sequence (DNA): TGCGCCAGCAGCCAAGATGTGAGTGCAGATACGCAGTATTTT. It encodes CASSQDVSADTQYF.

This sequence joins TRBV27 and TRBJ2-1; 7 nucleotides align to TRBD2. After removal of 2 bases from V and 2 bases from J, the junction contained 12 bases not matched to a gene. This CDR3 region has 18 residues. Germline assignment: CDR1 MNHEY and CDR2 SMNVEV (reference sequence). CDR3 sequence (DNA): TGTGCCAGCAGTTTACTGGCCGGGGGGAGTGCCGCCTACAATGAGCAGTTCTTC. The encoded protein is CASSLLAGGSAAYNEQFF.

The chain employs TRBV4-1 and TRBJ2-5; TRBD1 matches 12 bases. Germline-derived CDR1 and CDR2 are MGHRA and YSYEKL. The CDR3 extends over 17 amino acids. With V trimmed by 0 bases and J by 7 bases, 9 bases remained unmatched. CDR3: CASSQDQGTGGAGTQYF. As DNA, the CDR3 is TGCGCCAGCAGCCAAGATCAGGGGACAGGGGGCGCCGGGACCCAGTACTTC.

The chain is built from TRBV29-1 and TRBJ2-1; weak D call: TRBD2 (5 bases). This CDR3 comprises 8 residues. The germline V gene has CDR1 SQVTM and CDR2 ANQGSEA. Deletions cut 6 bases from V and 15 bases from J, with 9 bases between. This CDR3 is CSVPEGFF. CDR3 nucleotides: TGCAGCGTCCCCGAGGGGTTCTTC.

The CDR3 loop reads CATRAGGGNQKQPQHF. CDR3 DNA: TGTGCCACCAGGGCAGGGGGTGGGAATCAGAAACAGCCCCAGCATTTT. The chain links TRBV15 to TRBJ1-5, with 7 bases fitting TRBD1. Germline CDR1 is LNHNV and CDR2 is YYDKDF (reference sequence). Trimming removed 6 bases from V and 7 bases from J; junction bases left unmatched: 15. The CDR3 covers 16 residues.

The chain employs TRBV29-1 and TRBJ1-1; no definite D call. The CDR3 has 13 amino acids. V lost 5 bases, J lost 3 bases, and 13 bases lay in between. From germline, CDR1 is SQVTM and CDR2 ANQGSEA. DNA for the CDR3: TGCAGCGTTACCTCGATGGGTTACACTGAAGCTTTCTTT. It translates to CSVTSMGYTEAFF.

Turning to this clone: The sample contains more than one DNA sequence encoding this CDR3. This sequence joins TRBV29-1 and TRBJ1-1, with D perhaps TRBD1 (6 bases). CDR1 is SQVTM and CDR2 is ANQGSEA in the germline V gene. Trimming left V 7 bases short and J 6 bases short, with 18 bases between. The length of the CDR3 is 13 residues. CDR3 in DNA: TGCAGCGGCCTGGGGGGCACAGGCGCTGAAGCTTTCTTT. Protein product: CSGLGGTGAEAFF.

The CDR3 loop is CASSLVAGDEQYF. In DNA, the CDR3 is TGTGCCAGCAGCTTAGTAGCGGGGGACGAGCAGTACTTC. This chain connects TRBV7-3 to TRBJ2-7, with 9 bases matching TRBD2. The ends lost 2 bases at V and 5 bases at J; junction bases unmatched: 1. Per the germline V gene, CDR1 is SGHTA and CDR2 is FQGTGA. The CDR3 spans 13 residues.

The DNA of the CDR3 is TGTGCCAGCGGTCTGGGCGGCCCTCAAGAGACCCAGTACTTC. Its translation is CASGLGGPQETQYF. The chain couples TRBV6-5 to TRBJ2-5; no firm D call. The length of the CDR3 is 14 residues. Between the trimmed V and J ends, which lost 8 bases and 2 bases, there was a span of 15 bases. CDR1 is MNHEY and CDR2 is SVGAGI in the germline V gene.

The V and J genes are TRBV19 and TRBJ1-1; no reliable D call. V lost 6 bases and J 11 bases, leaving 10 bases between the germline ends. The CDR3 runs to 10 residues. Germline V gives CDR1 LNHDA, CDR2 SQIVND (reference sequence). CDR3 region: CASRGLEAFF. In DNA form, the CDR3 reads TGTGCCAGTAGGGGTTTAGAGGCTTTCTTT.

This clone was counted only a few times. The gene calls are TRBV5-1 and TRBJ2-3; the match to TRBD2 covers 11 bases. Germline CDR1 SGHRS, CDR2 YFSETQ. This CDR3 comprises 15 residues. Trimming at V came to 5 bases and at J to 2 bases, leaving 4 bases not matched to a gene. CDR3 in DNA: TGCGCCAGCAGACTAGCGGGAGCTATCACAGATACGCAGTATTTT. It yields the protein CASRLAGAITDTQYF.

This clone was picked up a small number of times. The chain has TRBV18 and TRBJ2-1; D is unclear. CDR1 and CDR2 from the germline V gene are KGHSH and LQKENI. V gave up 3 bases and J gave up 9 bases, with 12 bases separating them. The CDR3 has 13 residues. The chain's CDR3 is CASSPPRSGEQFF. The CDR3 region has the DNA TGTGCCAGCTCACCCCCCCGGTCCGGTGAGCAGTTCTTC.

There are a few counts of this clone. The chain is built from TRBV4-1 and TRBJ1-2, with a tentative D call TRBD1 (6 bases). Germline V gene lookup returns CDR1 MGHRA and CDR2 YSYEKL. CDR3 length: 17 amino acids. V dropped 0 bases and J dropped 8 bases, with 22 bases sitting between them. CDR3 in DNA: TGCGCCAGCAGCCAAGATACTAGCGGACAGAAACTATGGGGCTACACCTTC. Residues: CASSQDTSGQKLWGYTF.

The chain combines TRBV4-3 with TRBJ1-2; 7 bases align to TRBD1. Germline V CDR1 and CDR2: LGHNA, YSLEER. J was trimmed by 3 bases and V by 3 bases; bases with no gene match: 4. CDR3 length equals 14 residues. The CDR3: CASSQTGSDYGYTF. CDR3 nucleotides: TGCGCCAGCAGCCAGACAGGGAGTGACTATGGCTACACCTTC.

This sequence joins TRBV7-6 and TRBJ2-5; D is ambiguous. There are 14 residues in the CDR3. The V end was cut by 2 bases, the J end by 4 bases, with 11 bases between. Germline-derived CDR1 and CDR2 are SGHVS and FNYEAQ. In DNA form, the CDR3 reads TGTGCCAGCAGCTTATTGGGAAGTAGAGAGACCCAGTACTTC. Protein sequence: CASSLLGSRETQYF.

The CDR3 reads CASSQGPGEGYEQYF. The CDR3 region has the DNA TGCGCCAGCAGCCAGGGACCCGGAGAAGGTTACGAGCAGTACTTC. The chain uses TRBV4-1 and TRBJ2-7; D is possibly TRBD1 or TRBD2 (5 bases each). CDR1 MGHRA and CDR2 YSYEKL come from the germline V gene. This CDR3 region has 15 residues. V gave up 3 bases and J gave up 4 bases, with 16 bases separating them.

The chain couples TRBV6-1 to TRBJ1-1, with 9 bases matching TRBD1. The CDR3 totals 15 residues. CDR1 and CDR2 from the germline V gene are MNHNS and SASEGT. V was pared by 3 bases and J by 3 bases, with 5 bases of the junction left unmatched. CDR3 in amino acids: CASSDNRGLYTEAFF. The CDR3 nucleotides are TGTGCCAGCAGTGATAACAGGGGGCTGTACACTGAAGCTTTCTTT.

The chain uses TRBV13 and TRBJ2-5, with 7 bases lining up with TRBD1. In germline, CDR1 is PRHDT, CDR2 FYEKMQ (reference sequence). J was trimmed by 4 bases and V by 3 bases; bases with no gene match: 8. This CDR3 region has 15 residues. As DNA, the CDR3 is TGTGCCAGCAGCTTGGCCAGGGGGAGCGGAGAGACCCAGTACTTC. Translation: CASSLARGSGETQYF.

This clone was observed once. This rearrangement joins TRBV5-6 to TRBJ2-5; 8 bases fit TRBD2. This CDR3 is 13 amino acids long. The V and J ends lost 4 bases and 2 bases, in that order; junction bases with no gene match: 1. Germline CDR1 and CDR2: SGHDT and YYEEEE. The CDR3 spells CASSVAGQETQYF. CDR3 DNA sequence: TGTGCCAGCAGCGTAGCGGGGCAAGAGACCCAGTACTTC.

This clone has just a few counts. V is TRBV7-3 and J is TRBJ1-1; TRBD1 is a possible D gene (6 bases). The CDR3 is 14 residues long. V was clipped by 1 base and J by 4 bases, with 10 bases between them. From germline, CDR1 is SGHTA and CDR2 FQGTGA. DNA of the CDR3: TGTGCCAGCAGCTTAAGCCAGGGGAGCACTGAAGCTTTCTTT. It codes for CASSLSQGSTEAFF.